The T cell receptor (beta chain) described here comes from a study of blood T cell repertoires in COVID-19. In the authors' workflow: Reference gene primers were amplified, and this amplification served to estimate nucleated cell counts. Assay: immunoSEQ multiplex PCR; the TCRdb copy retains only in-frame clones and omits some. V and J calls and clone size are those listed in that table; D and trimming were worked out from the DNA. Among about 430,000 clones listed, around 90% were seen once. This TCR came from a man between 18 and 29 years old with COVID-19, enrolled during active disease. Sequenced sample: peripheral blood.

CDR3: CASSLDTRDRLFF. The CDR3 nucleotides read TGCGCCAGCAGCTTGGATACTCGGGATCGTTTGTTTTTT. The chain employs TRBV5-1 and TRBJ1-4; D not resolved. The germline CDR1 and CDR2 sequences are SGHRS and YFSETQ. The CDR3 is 13 amino acids. Trimming took off 0 bases at V and 15 bases at J, with 15 bases between the two ends.